This entry lists 27 T cell receptor beta chains sequenced from one sample in a study of human T cells and chemical hapten exposure. One entry per CDR3 protein, called by TCRdb with MiXCR from the RACE reads. The profile shows about 380,000 distinct CDR3 sequences, under 6.5% of them singletons. Time point defined: patch test 2, 6 weeks after DPC sensitization. Treatment described: therapeutic diphenylcyclopropenone sensitization with weekly scalp DPC. The specimen comprised whole blood, sampled in connection with sensitization to the hapten diphenylcyclopropenone (DPC). Receptor source: a woman aged 18-30 years with alopecia areata. Some clones in this sample may be carry-over from other donors' samples.

This clonotype was counted ten times or more. The gene calls are TRBV18 and TRBJ2-1; the D gene is possibly TRBD1 (7 bases). The CDR3 contains 15 residues. The germline CDR1 and CDR2 sequences are KGHSH and LQKENI. V lost 3 bases, J lost 8 bases, and 17 bases lay in between. This CDR3 reads CASSPRGARQYEQFF. The CDR3 coding sequence is TGTGCCAGCTCACCCAGGGGGGCCCGTCAGTATGAGCAGTTCTTC.

This sequence joins TRBV12-3 or TRBV12-4 and TRBJ2-7; the match to TRBD1 covers 10 bases. Unmatched junction bases numbered 3, after V lost 6 bases and J lost 7 bases. The CDR3 spans 12 residues. Written as DNA, the CDR3 is TGTGCCAGCAGGACAGGGGGCAGGGAGCAGTACTTC. It encodes CASRTGGREQYF.

This clonotype was observed a few times. The chain is built from TRBV13 and TRBJ2-7; 7 positions match TRBD2. Trimming removed 5 bases from V and 1 base from J; junction bases left unmatched: 5. The V gene's germline CDR1 is PRHDT and CDR2 FYEKMQ (reference sequence). This CDR3 has 14 residues. CDR3 sequence (DNA): TGTGCCAGCAGCCGCCTGGGGGGGTCCTACGAGCAGTACTTC. It translates to CASSRLGGSYEQYF.

This clonotype was seen at least ten times. This sequence joins TRBV5-1 and TRBJ2-3, with D tentatively TRBD1 (6 bases). CDR1 and CDR2 from the germline V gene are SGHRS and YFSETQ. Trimming left V 4 bases short and J 4 bases short, with 16 bases between. The CDR3 spans 15 residues. Written as DNA, the CDR3 is TGCGCCAGCAGCCCGGGGACGGCAGGGGCAGATACGCAGTATTTT. Protein product: CASSPGTAGADTQYF.

Many counts were recorded for this clonotype. This chain joins TRBV7-2 and TRBJ2-3; a possible D gene is TRBD1 (6 bases). CDR3 length equals 13 residues. Trimming cost V 1 base and J 6 bases, with 8 bases left between them. Looked up from germline, CDR1 is SGHTA and CDR2 is FQGNSA. In nucleotides, the CDR3 is TGTGCCAGCAGCTTAGGGACAGTGGATACGCAGTATTTT. This codes for CASSLGTVDTQYF.

This clonotype showed up many times. The chain links TRBV24-1 to TRBJ1-2; D is undetermined. CDR3 length equals 13 residues. Trimming removed 10 bases from V and 3 bases from J, with 14 bases in between. Germline-derived CDR1 and CDR2 are KGHDR and SFDVKD. The CDR3 loop reads CATSGGSYYGYTF. The CDR3 coding sequence is TGTGCCACATCCGGCGGGTCCTACTATGGCTACACCTTC.

This clonotype appeared once. The rearrangement links TRBV7-9 to TRBJ2-1, with TRBD1 identical over 8 bases. The J segment lost 9 bases and the V segment lost 1 base, leaving 5 bases of the junction unmatched. The CDR3 has 14 amino acids. The germline CDR1 and CDR2 sequences are SEHNR and FQNEAQ (reference sequence). The chain's CDR3 is CASSLGRGRSEQFF. The DNA of the CDR3 is TGTGCCAGCAGCTTAGGCAGGGGGCGGAGTGAGCAGTTCTTC.

This clonotype occurred a few times. The rearrangement joins TRBV12-3 or TRBV12-4 to TRBJ1-5, with D perhaps TRBD1 (5 bases). This CDR3 spans 14 amino acids. The V end was cut by 3 bases, the J end by 7 bases, with 13 bases between. The CDR3 is CASSFQGKGQPQHF. The CDR3 DNA reads TGTGCCAGCAGTTTTCAGGGAAAGGGACAGCCCCAGCATTTT.

The J gene is TRBJ1-6, the V gene TRBV7-2; D not resolved. Germline lookup yields CDR1 SGHTA and CDR2 FQGNSA. CDR3 size: 15 residues. With 5 bases removed from V and 5 bases from J, the gap between germline ends came to 13 bases. The CDR3 coding sequence is TGTGCCAGCAGCCTACGGGCGAGTAATAATTCACCCCTCCACTTT. Amino acids: CASSLRASNNSPLHF.

The rearrangement uses TRBV11-2 and TRBJ2-2; D is unclear. The CDR3 spans 18 residues. V was cut by 1 base and J by 4 bases, with 19 bases left in between. Germline-derived CDR1 and CDR2 are SGHAT and FQNNGV. CDR3 sequence reads: CASSLGSTLGRVTGELFF. CDR3 bases: TGTGCCAGCAGCTTAGGCTCGACCCTGGGCCGGGTCACCGGGGAGCTGTTTTTT. Full variable domain (rest looked up from reference TRBV11-2 and TRBJ2-2): EAGVAQSPRYKIIEKRQSVAFWCNPISGHATLYWYQQILGQGPKLLIQFQNNGVVDDSQLPKDRFSAERLKGVDSTLKIQPAKLEDSAVYLCASSLGSTLGRVTGELFFGEGSRLTVL.

Many counts were recorded for this clonotype. CDR3 bases: TGTGCCAGCGCGGACAGGGCAAGCTCCTATAATTCACCCCTCCACTTT. Translating it yields CASADRASSYNSPLHF. The gene calls are TRBV2 and TRBJ1-6, with 8 positions matching TRBD1. Unmatched junction bases numbered 6, after V lost 8 bases and J lost 0 bases. The CDR3 loop spans 16 amino acids. The V gene's germline CDR1 is SNHLY and CDR2 FYNNEI.

This clonotype was seen a handful of times. The chain carries TRBV5-6 and TRBJ2-1; the D call may be TRBD1 or TRBD2 (5 bases each). Germline CDR1 is SGHDT and CDR2 is YYEEEE. The V end was cut by 4 bases, the J end by 7 bases, with 12 bases between. The CDR3 covers 13 residues. CDR3 in DNA: TGTGCCAGCAGCATGGGACCCCTTAATGAGCAGTTCTTC. Translation: CASSMGPLNEQFF.

The table lists this clonotype with many counts. The gene calls are TRBV5-6 and TRBJ1-6; 7 bases are a match to TRBD1. Losses at the gene ends were 4 bases for V and 6 bases for J; bases not matched to a gene: 7. CDR3 size: 15 residues. Germline V gene sequence: CDR1 SGHDT, CDR2 YYEEEE. The DNA for the CDR3 is TGTGCCAGCAGCCTAAGACAGGGTGTTAATTCACCCCTCCACTTT. The encoded protein is CASSLRQGVNSPLHF.

This clonotype was detected only a few times. J is TRBJ1-2 and V is TRBV3-1; TRBD1 is a possible D gene (5 bases). Trimming removed 4 bases at V and 5 bases at J, with 14 bases between. There are 14 residues in the CDR3. Germline V gene sequence: CDR1 LGHDT, CDR2 YNNKEL (reference sequence). DNA of the CDR3: TGTGCCAGCAGCCCTTCAGGGATGGAATATGGCTACACCTTC. The encoded protein is CASSPSGMEYGYTF.

This clonotype appeared many times. This chain connects TRBV5-6 to TRBJ1-1; D is possibly TRBD1 (6 bases). This CDR3 region has 19 residues. Germline V lookup: CDR1 SGHDT, CDR2 YYEEEE. V was cut by 5 bases and J by 1 base, with 27 bases left in between. Here the CDR3 reads CASRPFYGGGFMANTEAFF. CDR3 nucleotides: TGTGCCAGCAGGCCTTTTTACGGGGGCGGCTTTATGGCGAACACTGAAGCTTTCTTT.

CDR3 region: CASSQGTSKGSEQYF. The CDR3 nucleotides are TGCGCCAGCAGCCAGGGGACTAGCAAAGGAAGCGAGCAGTACTTC. This sequence joins TRBV4-3 and TRBJ2-7; 9 bases map to TRBD2. The CDR3 is 15 residues long. CDR1 is LGHNA and CDR2 is YSLEER in the germline V gene. V was pared by 3 bases and J by 6 bases, with 9 bases of the junction left unmatched.

This clonotype showed up many times. V gene TRBV25-1 combines with J gene TRBJ1-2; 8 nucleotides agree with TRBD1. The V gene end was trimmed by 2 bases and the J gene end by 2 bases; junction bases not matched to a gene: 7. The CDR3 consists of 16 residues. Germline-derived CDR1 and CDR2 are MGHDK and SYGVNS. The DNA for the CDR3 is TGTGCCAGCAGTGAAAACCAGGGGGCGGGGAACTATGGCTACACCTTC. Translation gives CASSENQGAGNYGYTF.

The chain carries TRBV27 and TRBJ1-1; D is undetermined. V was pared by 7 bases and J by 1 base, with 7 bases between. The CDR3 has 12 amino acids. Germline values: CDR1 MNHEY, CDR2 SMNVEV (reference sequence). This chain's CDR3 is CASKLGNTEAFF. In nucleotides, the CDR3 is TGTGCCAGCAAGTTGGGGAACACTGAAGCTTTCTTT.

This clonotype was observed a handful of times. CDR3 nucleotide sequence: TGCAGTGCTAGAGATATGGGGAACGGGGAGCTGTTTTTT. It specifies CSARDMGNGELFF. The V call is TRBV20-1, the J call TRBJ2-2; no clear D gene. The V gene's germline CDR1 is DFQATT and CDR2 SNEGSKA (reference sequence). V dropped 0 bases and J dropped 7 bases, with 9 bases sitting between them. CDR3 length: 13 amino acids.

This clonotype was observed a handful of times. The rearrangement joins TRBV10-3 to TRBJ2-3; D is ambiguous. The CDR3 spans 12 residues. Germline loops: CDR1 ENHRY, CDR2 SYGVKD. Trimming removed 8 bases from V and 4 bases from J, with 10 bases in between. Here the CDR3 DNA reads TGTGCCATCGGGGTCCCAGCAGATACGCAGTATTTT. This sequence encodes CAIGVPADTQYF.

The V call is TRBV2, the J call TRBJ1-1; TRBD1 matches 11 bases. The CDR3 consists of 18 residues. Looked up from germline, CDR1 is SNHLY and CDR2 is FYNNEI. V shed 3 bases and J 1 base; nucleotides not matched to a gene: 10. CDR3: CASSDPWTGGKKNTEAFF. The CDR3 bases are TGTGCCAGCAGTGACCCTTGGACAGGGGGCAAGAAGAACACTGAAGCTTTCTTT.

This clonotype was recorded many times. The V and J genes are TRBV7-2 and TRBJ2-3, with D unresolved. Germline CDR1 SGHTA, CDR2 FQGNSA. This CDR3 contains 13 residues. The V end was cut by 4 bases, the J end by 7 bases, with 12 bases between. The CDR3 DNA sequence: TGTGCCAGCAGCTCCCCACCCAACTATACGCAGTATTTT. It codes for CASSSPPNYTQYF.

This clonotype was detected a few times. The chain carries TRBV28 and TRBJ1-3; D perhaps matches TRBD1 (5 bases). This CDR3 contains 14 residues. Germline V gene sequence: CDR1 MDHEN, CDR2 SYDVKM. The V end lost 3 bases, the J end lost 3 bases, and 9 bases lay between the germline ends. The CDR3 is CASSLKGFGNTIYF. In DNA form, the CDR3 reads TGTGCCAGCAGTTTGAAGGGGTTTGGAAACACCATATATTTT.

The chain links TRBV28 to TRBJ2-7, with a possible D match to TRBD1 (5 bases). Germline-derived CDR1 and CDR2 are MDHEN and SYDVKM. The CDR3 spans 17 residues. V was trimmed by 3 bases and J by 2 bases, leaving 20 bases between them. CDR3 region: CASSLRDWFQGAYEQYF. The CDR3 DNA sequence: TGTGCCAGCAGTTTGCGCGATTGGTTCCAGGGCGCCTACGAGCAGTACTTC.

This clonotype was counted many times. V usage is TRBV20-1 and J usage is TRBJ1-2; D gene ambiguous. V was cut by 0 bases and J by 4 bases, with 12 bases left in between. Germline V gives CDR1 DFQATT, CDR2 SNEGSKA (reference sequence). The CDR3 has 14 amino acids. CDR3 DNA sequence: TGCAGTGCTAGAGATATATTACGGCCCTATGGCTACACCTTC. It is translated as CSARDILRPYGYTF.

The table lists this clonotype with a few counts. This chain uses TRBV29-1 with TRBJ1-2; D not resolved. Germline loops: CDR1 SQVTM, CDR2 ANQGSEA. V gave up 3 bases and J gave up 0 bases, with 5 bases separating them. The CDR3 runs 12 residues. This CDR3 reads CSVDAANYGYTF. The DNA of the CDR3 is TGCAGCGTTGACGCCGCTAACTATGGCTACACCTTC.

A few counts support this clonotype. V gene TRBV5-6 combines with J gene TRBJ1-1; 7 bases are shared with TRBD1. Per the germline V gene, CDR1 is SGHDT and CDR2 is YYEEEE. The ends lost 4 bases at V and 0 bases at J; junction bases unmatched: 6. CDR3 length: 15 residues. The CDR3 nucleotides are TGTGCCAGCAGCACATCGGACAGGCTGAACACTGAAGCTTTCTTT. Protein: CASSTSDRLNTEAFF. Based on the CDR3 plus reference TRBV5-6 and TRBJ1-1, the full variable domain is DAGVTQSPTHLIKTRGQQVTLRCSPKSGHDTVSWYQQALGQGPQFIFQYYEEEERQRGNFPDRFSGHQFPNYSSELNVNALLLGDSALYLCASSTSDRLNTEAFFGQGTRLTVV.